These 25 T cell receptor beta chains were all obtained from the same sample, sequenced in a study of post-analysis software for immune sequencing data. These receptors have no identified antigens. Researchers reported that TCR beta cDNA libraries carried unique molecular identifiers. Using its own MiXCR run on the PCR reads, TCRdb lists one record per CDR3 protein. The sample has some 260,000 distinct CDR3 sequences; 30% to 45% are singletons. Overall study findings and caveats: When patients were compared with controls, 4 or 5 TRBV segments were more frequent, TRBV5-6, TRBV5-1 and TRBV20-1 among them.

Specimen: blood. These receptors were collected from a girl aged 10-17 years with multiple sclerosis.

This sequence joins TRBV20-1 and TRBJ2-1, with 8 bases lining up with TRBD2. CDR3 length: 13 amino acids. CDR1 is DFQATT, CDR2 SNEGSKA, per germline (reference sequence). Trimming at V came to 3 bases and at J to 6 bases, leaving 4 bases not matched to a gene. The CDR3 loop is CSASGTRSNEQFF. CDR3 bases: TGCAGTGCTAGCGGGACTAGGAGCAATGAGCAGTTCTTC.

This clonotype has just one count. This chain uses TRBV29-1 with TRBJ2-7; D unresolved. The V end was cut by 6 bases, the J end by 7 bases, with 16 bases between. The CDR3 runs to 12 residues. Per the germline V gene, CDR1 is SQVTM and CDR2 is ANQGSEA. CDR3 nucleotides: TGCAGCGTGGGAAGCTTCGAGAATGAGCAGTACTTC. It specifies CSVGSFENEQYF.

Comment on this clonotype: This could be a read error, since a much larger clone is one nucleotide away. The chain has TRBV5-1 and TRBJ2-5; D gene unclear. This CDR3 comprises 14 residues. Trimming took 4 bases from V and 11 from J, leaving 21 bases between them. Germline V gene sequence: CDR1 SGHRS, CDR2 YFSETQ. The CDR3 DNA reads as TGCGCCAGCAGCCATGGGCCTAGATACAATGAGCAGTACTTC. Translating it yields CASSHGPRYNEQYF.

This clonotype was seen at least ten times. This chain connects TRBV4-1 to TRBJ1-4, with D hard to call. The CDR3 is 14 amino acids. V lost 0 bases and J lost 5, with 7 bases in between. Germline V lookup: CDR1 MGHRA, CDR2 YSYEKL. As DNA, the CDR3 is TGCGCCAGCAGCCAAGAATTACCCAATGAAAAACTGTTTTTT. It codes for CASSQELPNEKLFF.

This clonotype was seen repeatedly, ten times or more. CDR3 coding DNA: TGCAGTGCTAGTAAACAGCGGGATGAGCAGTTCTTC. Residues: CSASKQRDEQFF. V and J are TRBV20-1 and TRBJ2-1, with D possibly being TRBD2 (6 bases). There are 12 residues in the CDR3. Trimming shortened V by 3 bases and J by 8 bases, and 11 bases separated the two germline ends. Looked up from germline, CDR1 is DFQATT and CDR2 is SNEGSKA (reference sequence).

This clonotype appeared a few times. The J gene is TRBJ1-5, the V gene TRBV29-1; D unresolved. Trimming pared 7 bases from V and 4 bases from J, leaving 11 bases between. The CDR3 is made up of 12 amino acids. Germline lookup yields CDR1 SQVTM and CDR2 ANQGSEA. The CDR3 here is CSALEGNQPQHF. CDR3 DNA: TGCAGCGCCTTAGAGGGAAATCAGCCCCAGCATTTT. The whole variable domain, remainder taken from reference TRBV29-1 and TRBJ1-5, is SAVISQKPSRDICQRGTSLTIQCQVDSQVTMMFWYRQQPGQSLTLIATANQGSEATYESGFVIDKFPISRPNLTFSTLTVSNMSPEDSSIYLCSALEGNQPQHFGDGTRLSIL.

This clonotype has at least ten counts. This CDR3 is CASSYTPSRNEQFF. The CDR3 nucleotides read TGTGCCAGCAGCTATACCCCTTCCCGCAATGAGCAGTTCTTC. V usage is TRBV7-2 and J usage is TRBJ2-1; D remains ambiguous. This CDR3 has 14 amino acids. V dropped 4 bases and J dropped 6 bases, with 13 bases sitting between them. Per the germline V gene, CDR1 is SGHTA and CDR2 is FQGNSA.

There are many counts of this clonotype. The rearrangement links TRBV18 to TRBJ1-5, with D possibly being TRBD1 (5 bases). Germline lookup yields CDR1 KGHSH and CDR2 LQKENI. The CDR3 has 14 residues. Trimming left V 3 bases short and J 6 bases short, with 12 bases between. CDR3 sequence reads: CASSPGGDFQPQHF. The CDR3 DNA reads as TGTGCCAGCTCACCTGGGGGGGACTTTCAGCCCCAGCATTTT.

Note on this clonotype: One base away lies a much larger clone, so this may be a sequencing read error. The CDR3 bases are TGCGCCAGCAGCTTGCTGGCGGGAGGCAATGAGCAGTTCTTC. Its protein is CASSLLAGGNEQFF. The chain employs TRBV5-1 and TRBJ2-1; 8 nucleotides align to TRBD2. Trimming took 1 base from V and 6 from J; bases not matched to a gene: 3. The length of the CDR3 is 14 residues. In germline, CDR1 is SGHRS, CDR2 YFSETQ.

This clonotype was seen at least ten times. The chain combines TRBV20-1 with TRBJ1-2; possible D gene TRBD1, 5 bases. The V end was cut by 0 bases, the J end by 2 bases, with 7 bases between. From germline, CDR1 is DFQATT and CDR2 SNEGSKA (reference sequence). The CDR3 totals 13 residues. CDR3 nucleotide sequence: TGCAGTGCTAGAGAGGGGCAGAACTATGGCTACACCTTC. Translation gives CSAREGQNYGYTF.

V and J are TRBV13 and TRBJ2-6, with 8 bases that match TRBD1. There are 17 residues in the CDR3. Germline CDR1 reads PRHDT; CDR2 reads FYEKMQ (reference sequence). J lost 1 base, V lost 5 bases, and 7 bases had no gene match. The CDR3 spells CASSPGQGTSGANVLTF. CDR3 DNA sequence: TGTGCCAGCAGCCCCGGACAGGGAACGTCTGGGGCCAACGTCCTGACTTTC.

This clonotype was found many times. This sequence joins TRBV14 and TRBJ2-1, with 15 bases aligning to TRBD2. The V gene's germline CDR1 is SGHDN and CDR2 FVKESK. Germline trimming cut 4 bases from V and 8 bases from J; bases unmatched to any gene: 3. This CDR3 region has 15 residues. The CDR3 protein is CASSRGTSGGYEQFF. The CDR3 bases are TGTGCCAGCAGCCGCGGGACTAGCGGGGGGTATGAGCAGTTCTTC.

This clonotype was recorded many times. V is TRBV5-1 and J is TRBJ1-1; 8 positions match TRBD1. The J segment lost 3 bases and the V segment lost 0 bases, leaving 4 bases of the junction unmatched. The CDR3 extends over 15 amino acids. Per germline, CDR1 SGHRS and CDR2 YFSETQ. DNA of the CDR3: TGCGCCAGCAGCTTGGCGACAGGGGCGTACACTGAAGCTTTCTTT. This gives the protein CASSLATGAYTEAFF.

This clonotype showed up just a few times. A read error may be the cause here, since a much bigger clone is one base away. This sequence joins TRBV20-1 and TRBJ2-5; D remains unclear. The CDR3 is 11 residues long. V shed 3 bases and J shed 11 bases, with 13 bases lying between them. CDR1 is DFQATT, CDR2 SNEGSKA, per germline (reference sequence). CDR3 nucleotides: TGCAGTGCTAGTGGTCGCAATGAGCAGTACTTC. Its protein is CSASGRNEQYF.

CDR3 coding DNA: TGTGCCACCAGCAGAGATACGGTGCAGCCCCAGCATTTT. This gives the protein CATSRDTVQPQHF. This chain uses TRBV15 with TRBJ1-5; no firm D call. Deletions cut 0 bases from V and 7 bases from J, with 7 bases between. Germline V CDR1 and CDR2: LNHNV, YYDKDF (reference sequence). This CDR3 is 13 amino acids long.

The chain carries TRBV10-3 and TRBJ2-7; D ambiguous. The CDR3 runs 15 residues. The germline V gene has CDR1 ENHRY and CDR2 SYGVKD. The V end was cut by 3 bases, the J end by 0 bases, with 12 bases between. The DNA for the CDR3 is TGTGCCATCAGTGAATCGGGCAGAAACTCCTACGAGCAGTACTTC. This gives the protein CAISESGRNSYEQYF.

Remarks on this clonotype: One end of the junction fails to match germline, which may point to a read error. V is TRBV5-1 and J is TRBJ2-3, with 10 bases identical to TRBD2. The CDR3 totals 16 residues. CDR1 and CDR2 (germline): SGHRS, YFSETQ. CDR3 sequence reads: CAGSLGAGGPKDTQYF. For the CDR3, the DNA is TGCGCCGGCAGCCTAGGAGCGGGGGGGCCGAAAGATACGCAGTATTTT.

The rearrangement links TRBV4-1 to TRBJ2-4, with 9 bases aligning to TRBD1. The J call is uncertain, as TRBJ2-7 better fits the DNA end. The length of the CDR3 is 16 residues. Germline loops: CDR1 MGHRA, CDR2 YSYEKL. The DNA of the CDR3 is TGCGCCAGCAGCCCCGGAGTCCGGGACAGGGCCTACGAGCAGTACTTC. Protein: CASSPGVRDRAYEQYF.

This clonotype was seen at least ten times. This chain connects TRBV13 to TRBJ1-2, with D hard to call. The CDR3 spans 12 residues. V lost 4 bases, J lost 8 bases, and 11 bases lay in between. Germline V gives CDR1 PRHDT, CDR2 FYEKMQ (reference sequence). CDR3 sequence: CASSSWTEGYTF. CDR3 in DNA: TGTGCCAGCAGCTCCTGGACGGAAGGCTACACCTTC. Supplemented by reference TRBV13 and TRBJ1-2, the full variable domain reads AAGVIQSPRHLIKEKRETATLKCYPIPRHDTVYWYQQGPGQDPQFLISFYEKMQSDKGSIPDRFSAQQFSDYHSELNMSSLELGDSALYFCASSSWTEGYTFGSGTRLTVV.

The rearrangement joins TRBV24-1 to TRBJ2-5; TRBD1 agrees at 8 bases. Trimming took 5 bases from V and 11 from J; bases not matched to a gene: 24. The V gene's germline CDR1 is KGHDR and CDR2 SFDVKD. CDR3 length: 18 residues. The CDR3 DNA follows: TGTGCCACCAGTGGCTCCATTGGGTTAGGACAGGGCTACAATGAGCAGTACTTC. This codes for CATSGSIGLGQGYNEQYF.

This clonotype was counted many times. This rearrangement joins TRBV20-1 to TRBJ2-3; tentatively, D is TRBD2 (5 bases). Trimming removed 4 bases from V and 2 bases from J, with 19 bases in between. The germline gives CDR1 DFQATT, CDR2 SNEGSKA (reference sequence). This CDR3 has 16 residues. The CDR3 protein is CSATPPGNGVTDTQYF. The DNA for the CDR3 is TGCAGTGCTACCCCCCCCGGGAACGGTGTCACAGATACGCAGTATTTT.

This chain joins TRBV5-1 and TRBJ2-5; D gene uncertain. The assigned J gene may be wrong: the sequence end matches TRBJ2-7 better. Germline CDR1 reads SGHRS; CDR2 reads YFSETQ. This CDR3 is 16 amino acids long. CDR3 coding DNA: TGCGCCAGCAGCTTGGGGGATTTCGAATCCCTACGCGAGCAGTACTTC. Its translation is CASSLGDFESLREQYF.

The chain combines TRBV20-1 with TRBJ2-1, with 15 bases lining up with TRBD2. There are 16 residues in the CDR3. Germline trimming cut 5 bases from V and 4 bases from J; bases unmatched to any gene: 6. Germline values: CDR1 DFQATT, CDR2 SNEGSKA (reference sequence). The CDR3 region has the DNA TGCAGTGCTTCCGGACTAGCGGGGGGGCCATACAATGAGCAGTTCTTC. Its protein product is CSASGLAGGPYNEQFF.

This clonotype was observed a handful of times. The DNA of the CDR3 is TGTGCCAGCAGCGACCATATGAGTGAAAAACTGTTTTTT. Protein product: CASSDHMSEKLFF. The chain joins TRBV9 to TRBJ1-4; D gene unclear. The CDR3 has 13 residues. CDR1 and CDR2 from the germline V gene are SGDLS and YYNGEE. Trimming shortened V by 3 bases and J by 7 bases, and 10 bases separated the two germline ends.

This clonotype was observed many times. V is TRBV20-1 and J is TRBJ2-5, with D tentatively TRBD1 (7 bases). The CDR3 is 15 residues long. V was clipped by 1 base and J by 4 bases, with 16 bases between them. Per the germline V gene, CDR1 is DFQATT and CDR2 is SNEGSKA (reference sequence). CDR3 sequence: CSARAVQGGGETQYF. The CDR3, as DNA: TGCAGTGCTAGAGCTGTCCAGGGGGGTGGAGAGACCCAGTACTTC.